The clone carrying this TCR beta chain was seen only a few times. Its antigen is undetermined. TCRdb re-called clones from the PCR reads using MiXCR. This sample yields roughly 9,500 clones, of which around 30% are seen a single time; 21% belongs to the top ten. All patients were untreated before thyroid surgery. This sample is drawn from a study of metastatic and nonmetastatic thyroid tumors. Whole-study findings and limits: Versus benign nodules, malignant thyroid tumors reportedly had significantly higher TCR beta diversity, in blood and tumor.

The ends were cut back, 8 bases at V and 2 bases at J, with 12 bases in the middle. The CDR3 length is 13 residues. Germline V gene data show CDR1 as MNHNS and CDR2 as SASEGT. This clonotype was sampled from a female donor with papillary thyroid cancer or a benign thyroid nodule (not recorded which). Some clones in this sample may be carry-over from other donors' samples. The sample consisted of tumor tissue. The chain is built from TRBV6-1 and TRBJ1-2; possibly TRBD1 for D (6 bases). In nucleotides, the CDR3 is TGTGCCAGCGCCCCCGGGGGCAACTATGGCTACACCTTC. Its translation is CASAPGGNYGYTF.